Below, 30 T cell receptor beta chains from the same sample are listed, as sequenced in a study of T and B cells in COVID-19 patients. TRB rearrangements were amplified by multiplex PCR with BIOMED2 TRB-A/B primers. TCRdb re-derived calls from the multiplex PCR reads in MiXCR, one entry per CDR3 protein. This table has around 25,000 distinct CDR3 sequences, over 25% appearing once. TRB was amplified from about 250-500 ng of blood genomic DNA. The sequenced sample consisted of blood. All receptors come from a human donor who had recovered from COVID-19.

This clonotype has a handful of counts. The chain links TRBV6-1 to TRBJ1-1; no reliable D call. Deletions cut 8 bases from V and 0 bases from J, with 13 bases between. The CDR3 is 14 residues long. Germline CDR1 reads MNHNS; CDR2 reads SASEGT. CDR3 region: CASPSTHLNTEAFF. CDR3 sequence (DNA): TGTGCCAGCCCCTCGACACATTTGAACACTGAAGCTTTCTTT.

The chain carries TRBV19 and TRBJ1-1; D possibly corresponds to TRBD1 (6 bases). Germline CDR1 LNHDA, CDR2 SQIVND (reference sequence). The CDR3 contains 14 residues. V lost 3 bases and J 5 bases, leaving 13 bases between the germline ends. CDR3 protein: CASSMRGGKTEAFF. The CDR3 nucleotides are TGTGCCAGTAGTATGAGGGGGGGAAAGACTGAAGCTTTCTTT.

The chain uses TRBV6-2 or TRBV6-3 and TRBJ2-7, with D hard to call. Germline CDR1 is MNHEY and CDR2 is SVGEGT. Trimming stripped 6 bases from V and 3 bases from J, with 27 bases between. This CDR3 comprises 18 residues. This chain's CDR3 is CASSYPPAESRIFYEQYF. CDR3 coding DNA: TGTGCCAGCAGCTACCCTCCCGCGGAGAGCCGGATTTTCTACGAGCAGTACTTC.

This clonotype showed up many times. The chain links TRBV30 to TRBJ2-1; D is perhaps TRBD2 (6 bases). The CDR3 has 14 residues. Between the trimmed V and J ends, which lost 5 bases and 3 bases, there was a span of 14 bases. CDR1 and CDR2 from the germline V gene are GTSNPN and SVGIG (reference sequence). The CDR3 here is CAWQTSMDYNEQFF. CDR3 nucleotides: TGTGCCTGGCAAACTAGCATGGACTACAATGAGCAGTTCTTC. Supplemented by reference TRBV30 and TRBJ2-1, the full variable domain reads SQTIHQWPATLVQPVGSPLSLECTVEGTSNPNLYWYRQAAGRGLQLLFYSVGIGQISSEVPQNLSASRPQDRQFILSSKKLLLSDSGFYLCAWQTSMDYNEQFFGPGTRLTVL.

This clonotype occurred once. The chain is built from TRBV27 and TRBJ1-1; D ambiguous. This CDR3 is built from 13 residues. Germline CDR1 and CDR2: MNHEY and SMNVEV (reference sequence). V lost 6 bases, J lost 2 bases, and 10 bases lay in between. CDR3 in DNA: TGTGCCAGCAGCATAGCCAGAAACACTGAAGCTTTCTTT. Translated, it gives CASSIARNTEAFF.

This chain joins TRBV5-5 and TRBJ2-7, with D tentatively TRBD1 or TRBD2 (5 bases each). Trimming left V 4 bases short and J 5 bases short, with 13 bases between. The CDR3 covers 13 residues. Per the germline V gene, CDR1 is SGHKS and CDR2 is YYEKEE (reference sequence). The CDR3 loop is CASSLGVGDEQYF. DNA of the CDR3: TGTGCCAGCAGCCTGGGGGTTGGAGACGAGCAGTACTTC.

The rearrangement links TRBV14 to TRBJ2-3; D remains ambiguous. This CDR3 is built from 12 residues. The germline V gene encodes CDR1 SGHDN and CDR2 FVKESK. Trimming pared 0 bases from V and 8 bases from J, leaving 6 bases between. The DNA for the CDR3 is TGTGCCAGCAGCCAAGACAGAGGTACGCAGTATTTT. Its translation: CASSQDRGTQYF.

The chain couples TRBV20-1 to TRBJ2-5; tentatively, D is TRBD2 (5 bases). Trimming removed 2 bases at V and 1 base at J, with 17 bases between. Germline V gives CDR1 DFQATT, CDR2 SNEGSKA (reference sequence). The CDR3 loop spans 16 amino acids. CDR3 nucleotide sequence: TGCAGTGCTAGACGCCCCCGCCGCGGAGGCCAAGAGACCCAGTACTTC. Its translation: CSARRPRRGGQETQYF.

The chain couples TRBV27 to TRBJ1-1, with D possibly being TRBD1 (6 bases). V was cut by 5 bases and J by 4 bases, with 14 bases left in between. The length of the CDR3 is 14 residues. The V gene's germline CDR1 is MNHEY and CDR2 SMNVEV (reference sequence). As DNA, the CDR3 is TGTGCCAGCAGTCCGGGACATCTGAGCACTGAAGCTTTCTTT. The encoded protein is CASSPGHLSTEAFF.

This clonotype showed up just a few times. The gene calls are TRBV12-3 or TRBV12-4 and TRBJ1-2, with 10 bases that match TRBD1. This CDR3 is 13 amino acids long. V lost 6 bases, J lost 6 bases, and 4 bases stayed unmatched. CDR3 amino acids: CASRGQGMHGYTF. The DNA of the CDR3 is TGTGCCAGCAGGGGACAGGGGATGCATGGCTACACCTTC.

This clonotype is medium-sized by share. The chain's CDR3 is CSARDSGYTF. The CDR3 DNA reads TGCAGCGCGCGGGACTCAGGCTACACCTTC. J is TRBJ1-2 and V is TRBV29-1; D is possibly TRBD1 (5 bases). The CDR3 consists of 10 residues. V was cut by 7 bases and J by 8 bases, with 11 bases left in between. The germline V gene encodes CDR1 SQVTM and CDR2 ANQGSEA.

This clonotype was seen ten or more times. The rearrangement links TRBV29-1 to TRBJ2-3; TRBD2 matches 9 bases. The CDR3 extends over 19 amino acids. V lost 3 bases, J lost 4 bases, and 20 bases stayed unmatched. Germline loops: CDR1 SQVTM, CDR2 ANQGSEA. The CDR3 reads CSVDPPLAGGPRSSDTQYF. For the CDR3, the DNA is TGCAGCGTTGATCCTCCGTTGGCGGGAGGGCCACGGTCCTCAGATACGCAGTATTTT.

The chain employs TRBV13 and TRBJ2-5; 9 bases fit TRBD1. The CDR3 is 15 residues long. J gave up 5 bases and V 5 bases, and 9 bases lay outside the gene matches. Germline values: CDR1 PRHDT, CDR2 FYEKMQ (reference sequence). CDR3 nucleotides: TGTGCCAGCAGCGCACCGGGACAGGGAAGGGAGACCCAGTACTTC. Translated, it gives CASSAPGQGRETQYF.

This clonotype is classed as medium-sized (0.01 to 0.1%). The chain is built from TRBV19 and TRBJ2-1; 8 bases map to TRBD2. Germline CDR1 reads LNHDA; CDR2 reads SQIVND (reference sequence). This CDR3 is built from 15 residues. V lost 6 bases and J lost 1; bases outside the gene matches: 5. The CDR3 coding sequence is TGTGCCAGTAGCCTCAGCGGGAGTTCCTACAATGAGCAGTTCTTC. It codes for CASSLSGSSYNEQFF.

Relative to its sample, this clonotype is medium-sized. The chain recombines TRBV19 with TRBJ2-7; D is uncertain. The V gene's germline CDR1 is LNHDA and CDR2 SQIVND (reference sequence). The CDR3 runs to 14 residues. Between the trimmed V and J ends, which lost 4 bases and 1 base, there was a span of 11 bases. CDR3 sequence reads: CASSTRAASYEQYF. The CDR3 nucleotides are TGTGCCAGTAGTACCCGGGCCGCGTCCTACGAGCAGTACTTC.

The chain has TRBV20-1 and TRBJ1-1; D unclear. The germline V gene has CDR1 DFQATT and CDR2 SNEGSKA (reference sequence). The V and J ends lost 4 bases and 6 bases respectively, with 6 bases between them. The length of the CDR3 is 10 residues. CDR3 DNA: TGCAGTGCTAAACTGGCTGAAGCTTTCTTT. This gives the protein CSAKLAEAFF.

V usage is TRBV12-3 or TRBV12-4 and J usage is TRBJ2-7; a possible D gene is TRBD2 (6 bases). The ends were cut back, 8 bases at V and 7 bases at J, with 15 bases in the middle. The CDR3 totals 12 residues. CDR3 loop: CASAKGLREQYF. CDR3 DNA: TGTGCCAGCGCCAAGGGACTTCGGGAGCAGTACTTC.

Remarks on this clonotype: An end of the junction does not agree with germline; a read error may underlie this. The V and J genes are TRBV4-2 and TRBJ2-2, with TRBD2 matching 7 bases. CDR1 and CDR2 (germline): LGHNA, YNFKEQ. CDR3 length: 17 amino acids. CDR3 loop: CASSQDLIQGGTGELFF. The CDR3 DNA reads TGCGCCAGCAGCCAAGATCTAATTCAGGGAGGGACCGGGGAGCTGTTTTTT.

This clonotype has just a few counts. J is TRBJ2-2 and V is TRBV20-1; 7 bases agree with TRBD1. The CDR3 consists of 14 residues. The ends lost 1 base at V and 4 bases at J; junction bases unmatched: 3. CDR1 is DFQATT, CDR2 SNEGSKA, per germline (reference sequence). The CDR3 here is CSARGAGGTGELFF. In nucleotides, the CDR3 is TGCAGTGCTAGAGGGGCAGGGGGCACCGGGGAGCTGTTTTTT.

CDR3 protein: CASGSTGGYGYTF. The CDR3 DNA reads TGTGCCAGTGGCTCGACAGGGGGCTATGGCTACACCTTC. This chain connects TRBV19 to TRBJ1-2; 9 positions agree with TRBD1. V was pared by 8 bases and J by 4 bases, with 5 bases of the junction left unmatched. This CDR3 comprises 13 residues. In germline, CDR1 is LNHDA, CDR2 SQIVND (reference sequence).

V and J are TRBV27 and TRBJ2-5; TRBD1 aligns across 10 bases. Looked up from germline, CDR1 is MNHEY and CDR2 is SMNVEV (reference sequence). Trimming removed 9 bases from V and 6 bases from J; junction bases left unmatched: 16. This CDR3 is built from 16 residues. CDR3 residues: CARSKQSGTGEKTQYF. CDR3 nucleotide sequence: TGTGCCAGATCGAAGCAGTCGGGGACAGGGGAAAAGACCCAGTACTTC.

This chain links TRBV5-4 with TRBJ1-2; D gene ambiguous. V dropped 4 bases and J dropped 8 bases, with 12 bases sitting between them. The CDR3 has 12 residues. Germline values: CDR1 SGHNT, CDR2 YYREEE (reference sequence). CDR3 nucleotides: TGTGCCAGCAGCCAAGTGGCCCGCGGCTACACCTTC. Its translation is CASSQVARGYTF.

This clonotype was counted a few times. The chain's CDR3 is CASSYYGISLRSSYNEQFF. For the CDR3, the DNA is TGTGCCAGCAGTTACTACGGAATCTCACTACGCAGCTCCTACAATGAGCAGTTCTTC. The V call is TRBV6-2 or TRBV6-3, the J call TRBJ2-1; D is undetermined. There are 19 residues in the CDR3. Trimming removed 1 base at V and 0 bases at J, with 19 bases between. Germline-derived CDR1 and CDR2 are MNHEY and SVGEGT.

The rearrangement joins TRBV6-2 or TRBV6-3 to TRBJ2-1, with 13 nucleotides matching TRBD2. This CDR3 contains 18 residues. Trimming cost V 6 bases and J 7 bases; bases outside gene matches: 15. The V gene's germline CDR1 is MNHEY and CDR2 SVGEGT. The DNA for the CDR3 is TGTGCCAGCAGATTATCCCGCGGCAAGACTAGCGGGAGGAATGAGCAGTTCTTC. This sequence encodes CASRLSRGKTSGRNEQFF.

This clonotype was observed at least ten times. V gene TRBV5-5 combines with J gene TRBJ2-2, with D maybe TRBD1 (5 bases). Germline assignment: CDR1 SGHKS and CDR2 YYEKEE (reference sequence). The CDR3 is made up of 15 amino acids. The ends were cut back, 0 bases at V and 6 bases at J, with 12 bases in the middle. The CDR3, as DNA: TGTGCCAGCAGCTTGGGACGTGGGGCTTCCGGGGAGCTGTTTTTT. Amino acids: CASSLGRGASGELFF.

This clonotype was observed a handful of times. The gene calls are TRBV12-3 or TRBV12-4 and TRBJ2-3, with a tentative D call TRBD1 (6 bases). This CDR3 comprises 16 residues. V lost 3 bases and J 2 bases, leaving 15 bases between the germline ends. As DNA, the CDR3 is TGTGCCAGCAGTTTGGTTTCACAGGGAGTCACAGATACGCAGTATTTT. Protein sequence: CASSLVSQGVTDTQYF.

The rearrangement links TRBV27 to TRBJ1-1, with TRBD1 matching over 10 bases. Germline CDR1 is MNHEY and CDR2 is SMNVEV (reference sequence). Trimming at V came to 4 bases and at J to 5 bases, leaving 7 bases not matched to a gene. CDR3 length: 15 amino acids. The CDR3 region has the DNA TGTGCCAGCAGTTACTTTGGGACAGGGGAAACTGAAGCTTTCTTT. This encodes CASSYFGTGETEAFF.

This clonotype is medium-sized in the sample. J is TRBJ1-3 and V is TRBV29-1; no definite D call. With 4 bases removed from V and 7 bases from J, the gap between germline ends came to 5 bases. Per the germline V gene, CDR1 is SQVTM and CDR2 is ANQGSEA. The CDR3 has 10 residues. The CDR3 is CSVVENTIYF. The CDR3 DNA reads as TGCAGCGTTGTAGAGAACACCATATATTTT.

The chain is built from TRBV18 and TRBJ2-3; D perhaps matches TRBD1 (5 bases). Trimming shortened V by 2 bases and J by 0 bases, and 9 bases separated the two germline ends. CDR1 is KGHSH, CDR2 LQKENI, per germline. The CDR3 spans 15 residues. Here the CDR3 reads CASSPGQKSTDTQYF. CDR3 coding DNA: TGTGCCAGCTCACCAGGACAAAAGAGCACAGATACGCAGTATTTT.

V and J are TRBV7-2 and TRBJ2-3, with 12 bases that match TRBD2. Germline-derived CDR1 and CDR2 are SGHTA and FQGNSA. Unmatched junction bases numbered 10, after V lost 5 bases and J lost 1 base. The CDR3 is 18 amino acids. The CDR3 DNA reads TGTGCCAGCAGCCTCGGACTAGCGGGATCCCTTGGCACAGATACGCAGTATTTT. Amino acids: CASSLGLAGSLGTDTQYF.